This paragraph covers one TCR beta chain sequence. The data were obtained in a study of technical replicates of blood from a handful of donors. CDR3 length: 16 amino acids. Germline V CDR1 and CDR2: LGHNA, YSLEER. Trimming cost V 1 base and J 3 bases; bases outside gene matches: 4. This table comes from immunoSEQ multiplex PCR, and its TCRdb copy is limited to in-frame clones, with some not included. The data show approximately 74,000 clones, 80% to 90% seen once. This rearrangement joins TRBV4-3 to TRBJ2-5, with 11 positions matching TRBD2. Sequencing was done on a sample of PBMCs. This clonotype was obtained from a human donor in good health. Some clones in this sample may be carry-over from other donors' samples. This CDR3 is CASSQAGTSGKETQYF. Here the CDR3 DNA reads TGCGCCAGCAGCCAAGCCGGGACTAGCGGAAAAGAGACCCAGTACTTC.